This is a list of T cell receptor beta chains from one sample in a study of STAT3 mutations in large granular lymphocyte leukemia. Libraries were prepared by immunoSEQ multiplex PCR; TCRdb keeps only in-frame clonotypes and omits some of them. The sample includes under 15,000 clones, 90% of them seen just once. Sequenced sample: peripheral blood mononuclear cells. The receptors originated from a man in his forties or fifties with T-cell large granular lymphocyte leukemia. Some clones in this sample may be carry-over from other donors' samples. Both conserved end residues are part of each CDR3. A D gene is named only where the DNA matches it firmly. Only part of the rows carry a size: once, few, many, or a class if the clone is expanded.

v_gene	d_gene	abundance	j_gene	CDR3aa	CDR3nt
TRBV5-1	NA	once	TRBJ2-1	CASSFHYQPRPNNEQFF	TGCGCCAGCAGCTTTCACTACCAACCTCGGCCAAACAATGAGCAGTTCTTC
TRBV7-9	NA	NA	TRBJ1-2	CASSPLGKGNYGYTF	TGTGCCAGCAGCCCACTCGGGAAAGGCAACTATGGCTACACCTTC
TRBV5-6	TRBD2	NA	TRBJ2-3	CASSHYAKTSGGDRTQYF	TGTGCCAGCAGCCACTACGCGAAAACTAGCGGGGGCGACCGTACGCAGTATTTT
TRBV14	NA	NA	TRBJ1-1	CASRHLNTEAFF	TGTGCCAGCAGACACCTGAACACTGAAGCTTTCTTT
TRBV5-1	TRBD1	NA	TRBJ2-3	CASSLVDREVADTQYF	TGCGCCAGCAGCTTGGTGGACAGGGAAGTAGCAGATACGCAGTATTTT
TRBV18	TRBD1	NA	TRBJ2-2	CASSPRTGANTGELFF	TGTGCCAGCTCACCACGGACAGGAGCGAACACCGGGGAGCTGTTTTTT
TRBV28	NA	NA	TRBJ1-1	CAISQNTEAFF	TGTGCCATCAGCCAGAACACTGAAGCTTTCTTT
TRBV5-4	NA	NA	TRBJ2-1	CASSLPGRMNEQFF	TGTGCCAGCAGCTTACCCGGTCGGATGAATGAGCAGTTCTTC
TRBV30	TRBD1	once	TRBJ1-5	CAWSSGTDQPQHF	TGTGCCTGGAGTTCCGGGACAGATCAGCCCCAGCATTTT
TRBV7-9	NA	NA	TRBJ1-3	CASSTPTVSGNTIYF	TGTGCCAGCAGTACACCGACAGTTTCTGGAAACACCATATATTTT
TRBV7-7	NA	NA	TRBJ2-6	CASSIATKCHKSGQRPDF	TGTGCCAGCAGCATCGCAACTAAGTGCCACAAGTCGGGCCAACGTCCTGACTTC
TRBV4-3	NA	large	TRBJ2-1	CASSQDSWGTEQFF	TGCGCCAGCAGCCAAGATTCATGGGGGACTGAGCAGTTCTTC
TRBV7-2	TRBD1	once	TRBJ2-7	CASSRDRGYEQYF	TGTGCCAGCAGCCGGGACAGGGGCTACGAGCAGTACTTC
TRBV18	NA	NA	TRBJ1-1	CASSPEGRQMEAFF	TGTGCCAGCTCACCGGAGGGACGGCAGATGGAAGCTTTCTTT
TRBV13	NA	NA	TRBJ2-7	CASSLGFQGREEQYF	TGTGCCAGCAGCTTAGGTTTTCAGGGGAGGGAAGAGCAGTACTTC
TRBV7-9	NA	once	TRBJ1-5	CASSDQGSNQPQHF	TGTGCCAGCAGCGACCAGGGGAGCAATCAGCCCCAGCATTTT
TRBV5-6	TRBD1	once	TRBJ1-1	CASRGDRANTEAFF	TGTGCCAGCAGAGGGGACAGGGCGAACACTGAAGCTTTCTTT
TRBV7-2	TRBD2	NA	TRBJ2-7	CASSRGLARSSYEQYF	TGTGCCAGCAGCAGGGGACTAGCAAGGAGCTCCTACGAGCAGTACTTC
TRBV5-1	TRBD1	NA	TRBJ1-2	CASSITGADYGYTF	TGCGCCAGCAGCATCACAGGGGCTGACTATGGCTACACCTTC
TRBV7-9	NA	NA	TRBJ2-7	CASIGGVHYEQYF	TGTGCCAGCATTGGTGGCGTACACTACGAGCAGTACTTC
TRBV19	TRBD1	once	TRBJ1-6	CASSIRRTGGSYNSPLHF	TGTGCCAGTAGTATTCGACGGACAGGAGGGTCCTATAATTCACCCCTCCACTTT
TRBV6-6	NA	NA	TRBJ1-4	CASSNTDEKLFF	TGTGCCAGCAGTAACACCGATGAAAAACTGTTTTTT
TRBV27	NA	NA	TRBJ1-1	CASRELDHEAFF	TGTGCCAGCAGGGAGCTAGACCATGAAGCTTTCTTT
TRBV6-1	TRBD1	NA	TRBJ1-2	CASFRDRGERDGYTF	TGTGCCAGTTTCCGGGACAGGGGAGAAAGAGATGGCTACACCTTC
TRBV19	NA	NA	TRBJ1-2	CASTTGYGYTF	TGTGCCAGTACCACAGGGTATGGCTACACCTTC
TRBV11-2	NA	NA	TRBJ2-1	CASSVGASSYNEQFF	TGTGCCAGCAGCGTCGGGGCTAGCTCCTACAATGAGCAGTTCTTC
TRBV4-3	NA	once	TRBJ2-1	CASSSDRDYEQFF	TGCGCCAGCAGTTCCGACAGGGACTATGAGCAGTTCTTC
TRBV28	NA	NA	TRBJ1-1	CASSPRGEAFF	TGTGCCAGCAGTCCCCGGGGTGAAGCTTTCTTT
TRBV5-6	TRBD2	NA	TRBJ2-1	CASSLEGLAGVNEQFF	TGTGCCAGCAGCTTGGAAGGACTAGCGGGGGTCAATGAGCAGTTCTTC
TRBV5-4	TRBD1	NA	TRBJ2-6	CASSSGQGAPGANVLTF	TGTGCCAGCAGCTCAGGACAGGGGGCGCCTGGGGCCAACGTCCTGACTTTC
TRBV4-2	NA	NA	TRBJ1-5	CASSQDEFGNQPQHF	TGTGCCAGCAGCCAAGATGAGTTTGGGAATCAGCCCCAGCATTTT
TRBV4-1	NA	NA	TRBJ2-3	CASSLQRKSDTSTDTQYF	TGCGCCAGCAGCCTCCAAAGGAAGAGCGACACTAGCACAGATACGCAGTATTTT
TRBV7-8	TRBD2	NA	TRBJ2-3	CASSLIPRGGGTDTQYF	TGTGCCAGCAGCTTAATCCCGCGGGGGGGCGGGACAGATACGCAGTATTTT
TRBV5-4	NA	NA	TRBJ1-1	CASSLGERMNTEAFF	TGTGCCAGCAGCTTGGGGGAGCGAATGAACACTGAAGCTTTCTTT
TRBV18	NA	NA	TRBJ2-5	CASSPREGRQETQYF	TGTGCCAGCTCACCACGTGAAGGAAGGCAAGAGACCCAGTACTTC
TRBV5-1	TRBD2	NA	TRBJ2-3	CASSRPGLAGGGIDTQYF	TGCGCCAGCAGCCGACCGGGACTAGCGGGGGGAGGGATAGATACGCAGTATTTT
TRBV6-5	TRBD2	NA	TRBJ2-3	CASTSLAGNADTQYF	TGTGCCAGCACCTCGCTAGCGGGGAATGCAGATACGCAGTATTTT
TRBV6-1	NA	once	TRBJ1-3	CASRGPGNTIYF	TGTGCCAGCAGGGGGCCTGGAAACACCATATATTTT
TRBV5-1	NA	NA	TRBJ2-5	CASSPGVGKETQYF	TGCGCCAGCAGCCCTGGCGTAGGTAAGGAGACCCAGTACTTC
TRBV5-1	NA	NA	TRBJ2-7	CASSFGGTVYEQYF	TGCGCCAGCAGCTTTGGAGGGACGGTCTACGAGCAGTACTTC
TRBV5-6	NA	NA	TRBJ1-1	CASSSTSGPPNTEAFF	TGTGCCAGCAGCTCGACGTCGGGACCCCCGAACACTGAAGCTTTCTTT
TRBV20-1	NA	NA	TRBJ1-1	CSARLGPEAFF	TGCAGCGCGCGGCTCGGCCCTGAAGCTTTCTTT
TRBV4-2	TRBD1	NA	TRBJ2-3	CASSQEAGGQGSDTQYF	TGTGCCAGCAGCCAAGAAGCCGGAGGACAGGGTTCAGATACGCAGTATTTT
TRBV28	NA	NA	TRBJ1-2	CASSPGGRSANYGYTF	TGTGCCAGCAGCCCCGGGGGGCGATCTGCTAACTATGGCTACACCTTC
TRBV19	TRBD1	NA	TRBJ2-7	CASSSWDSGTYEQYF	TGTGCCAGTAGTTCATGGGACAGTGGGACCTACGAGCAGTACTTC
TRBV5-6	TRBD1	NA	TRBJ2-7	CASSPGQGSYEQYF	TGTGCCAGCAGCCCGGGACAGGGCTCCTACGAGCAGTACTTC
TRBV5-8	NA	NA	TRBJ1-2	CASSLRAADYGYTF	TGTGCCAGCAGCTTGAGGGCAGCAGACTATGGCTACACCTTC
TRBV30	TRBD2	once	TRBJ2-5	CAWSYPSGGTQETQYF	TGTGCCTGGAGTTACCCTAGCGGGGGAACACAAGAGACCCAGTACTTC
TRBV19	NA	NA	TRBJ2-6	CASSILTGISGANVLTF	TGTGCCAGTAGTATTTTGACAGGCATCTCTGGGGCCAACGTCCTGACTTTC
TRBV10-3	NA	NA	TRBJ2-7	CAISESIDRRTSYEQYF	TGTGCCATCAGTGAGTCGATTGACAGGCGAACCTCCTACGAGCAGTACTTC
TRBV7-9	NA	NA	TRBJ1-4	CASSLGGPGEVEKLFF	TGTGCCAGCAGCTTAGGGGGCCCAGGGGAAGTTGAAAAACTGTTTTTT
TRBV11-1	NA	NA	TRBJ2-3	CASSSTGSSTDTQYF	TGTGCCAGCAGCTCCACAGGGAGTAGCACAGATACGCAGTATTTT
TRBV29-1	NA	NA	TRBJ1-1	CSVGGGPTEAFF	TGCAGCGTTGGAGGGGGGCCAACTGAAGCTTTCTTT
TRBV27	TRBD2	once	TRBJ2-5	CASSPLAGDGLETQYF	TGTGCCAGCAGTCCACTAGCGGGGGATGGGCTAGAGACCCAGTACTTC
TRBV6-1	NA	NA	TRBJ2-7	CASSARSYEQYF	TGTGCCAGCAGTGCAAGGAGCTACGAGCAGTACTTC
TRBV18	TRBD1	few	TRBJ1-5	CASSPGQGAGGQPQHF	TGTGCCAGCTCACCAGGACAGGGGGCGGGTGGTCAGCCCCAGCATTTT
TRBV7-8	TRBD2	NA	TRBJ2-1	CASSLATSGGALNEQFF	TGTGCCAGCAGCTTAGCGACTAGCGGGGGGGCCTTAAATGAGCAGTTCTTC